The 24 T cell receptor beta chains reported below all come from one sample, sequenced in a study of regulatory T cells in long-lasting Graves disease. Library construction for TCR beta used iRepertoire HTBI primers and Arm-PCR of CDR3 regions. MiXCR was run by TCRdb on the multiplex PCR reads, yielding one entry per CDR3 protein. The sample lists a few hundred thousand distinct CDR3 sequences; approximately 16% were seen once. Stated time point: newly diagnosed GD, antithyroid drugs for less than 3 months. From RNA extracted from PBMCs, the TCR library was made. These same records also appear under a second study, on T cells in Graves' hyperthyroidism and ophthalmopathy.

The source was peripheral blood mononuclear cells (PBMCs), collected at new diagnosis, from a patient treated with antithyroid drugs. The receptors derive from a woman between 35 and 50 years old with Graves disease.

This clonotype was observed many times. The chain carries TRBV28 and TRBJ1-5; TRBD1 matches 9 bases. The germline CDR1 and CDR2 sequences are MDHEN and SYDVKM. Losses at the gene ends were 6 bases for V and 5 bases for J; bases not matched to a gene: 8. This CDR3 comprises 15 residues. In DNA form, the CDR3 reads TGTGCCAGCAGCTTTGTACAGGGGGCCTATCAGCCCCAGCATTTT. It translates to CASSFVQGAYQPQHF.

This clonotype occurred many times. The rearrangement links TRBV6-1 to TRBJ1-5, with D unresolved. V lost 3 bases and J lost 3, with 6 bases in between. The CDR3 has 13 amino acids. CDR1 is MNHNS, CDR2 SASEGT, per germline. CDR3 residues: CASSEQDNQPQHF. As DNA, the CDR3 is TGTGCCAGCAGTGAGCAGGACAATCAGCCCCAGCATTTT.

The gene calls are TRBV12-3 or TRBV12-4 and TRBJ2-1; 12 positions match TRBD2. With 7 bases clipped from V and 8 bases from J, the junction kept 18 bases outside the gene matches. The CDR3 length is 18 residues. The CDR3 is CASTDHLGLAGILDEQFF. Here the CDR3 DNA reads TGTGCCAGCACCGATCACCTAGGACTAGCGGGAATCTTGGATGAGCAGTTCTTC.

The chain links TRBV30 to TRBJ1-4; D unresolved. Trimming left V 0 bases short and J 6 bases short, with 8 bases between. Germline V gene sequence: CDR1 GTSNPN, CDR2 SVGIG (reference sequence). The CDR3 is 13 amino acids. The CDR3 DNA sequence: TGTGCCTGGAGTGTTGATCTAGATGAAAAACTGTTTTTT. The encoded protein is CAWSVDLDEKLFF.

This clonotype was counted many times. CDR3 DNA: TGTGCCAGCAGAAAGAGTGAGGAACTGTTTTTT. It yields the protein CASRKSEELFF. The chain is built from TRBV12-3 or TRBV12-4 and TRBJ1-4; no definite D call. The CDR3 is 11 residues long. Between the trimmed V and J ends, which lost 6 bases and 12 bases, there was a span of 11 bases.

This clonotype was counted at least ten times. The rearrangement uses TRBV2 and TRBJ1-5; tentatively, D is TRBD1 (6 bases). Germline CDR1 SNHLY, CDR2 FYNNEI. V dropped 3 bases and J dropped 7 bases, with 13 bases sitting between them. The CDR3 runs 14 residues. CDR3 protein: CASSEVAGEQPQHF. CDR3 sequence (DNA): TGTGCCAGCAGTGAGGTGGCAGGGGAGCAGCCCCAGCATTTT.

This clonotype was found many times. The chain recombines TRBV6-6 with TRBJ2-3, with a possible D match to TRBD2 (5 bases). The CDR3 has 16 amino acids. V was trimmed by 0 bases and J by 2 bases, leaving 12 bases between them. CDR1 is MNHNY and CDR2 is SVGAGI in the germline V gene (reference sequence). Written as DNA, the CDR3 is TGTGCCAGCAGTTACTCGCTGGAGGACCCCACAGATACGCAGTATTTT. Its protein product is CASSYSLEDPTDTQYF.

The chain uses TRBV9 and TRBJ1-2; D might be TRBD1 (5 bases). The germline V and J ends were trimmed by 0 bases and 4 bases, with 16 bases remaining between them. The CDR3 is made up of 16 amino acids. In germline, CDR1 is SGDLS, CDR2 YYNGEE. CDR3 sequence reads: CASSVGAGSASYGYTF. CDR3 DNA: TGTGCCAGCAGCGTAGGGGCAGGGAGCGCATCCTATGGCTACACCTTC.

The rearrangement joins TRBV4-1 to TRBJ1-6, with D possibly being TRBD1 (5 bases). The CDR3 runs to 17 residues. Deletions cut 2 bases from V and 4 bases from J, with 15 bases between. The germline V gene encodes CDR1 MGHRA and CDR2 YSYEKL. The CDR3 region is CASSQSPPREYNSPLHF. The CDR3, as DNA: TGCGCCAGCAGCCAATCCCCCCCCAGGGAATATAATTCACCCCTCCACTTT.

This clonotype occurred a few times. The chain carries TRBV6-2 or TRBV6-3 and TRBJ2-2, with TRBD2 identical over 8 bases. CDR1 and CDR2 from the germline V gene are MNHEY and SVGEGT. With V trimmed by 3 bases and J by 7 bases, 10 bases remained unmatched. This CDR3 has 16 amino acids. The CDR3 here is CASSYRRREVGGELFF. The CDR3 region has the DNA TGTGCCAGCAGTTATCGCCGGCGGGAGGTGGGCGGGGAGCTGTTTTTT.

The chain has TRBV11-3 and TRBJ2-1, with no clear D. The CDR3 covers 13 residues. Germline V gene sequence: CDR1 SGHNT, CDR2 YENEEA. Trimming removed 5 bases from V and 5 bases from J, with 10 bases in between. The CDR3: CASSTTQDNEQFF. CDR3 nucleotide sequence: TGTGCCAGCAGCACCACACAAGACAATGAGCAGTTCTTC.

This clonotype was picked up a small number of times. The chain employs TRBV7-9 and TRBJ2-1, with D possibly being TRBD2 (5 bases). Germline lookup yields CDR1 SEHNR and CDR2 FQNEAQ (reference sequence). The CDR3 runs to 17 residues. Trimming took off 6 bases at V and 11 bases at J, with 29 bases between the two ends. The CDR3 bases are TGTGCCAGCAGTCCCCCCTACGGTCTACTAGTAAGCCCTCAGCAGTTCTTC. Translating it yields CASSPPYGLLVSPQQFF.

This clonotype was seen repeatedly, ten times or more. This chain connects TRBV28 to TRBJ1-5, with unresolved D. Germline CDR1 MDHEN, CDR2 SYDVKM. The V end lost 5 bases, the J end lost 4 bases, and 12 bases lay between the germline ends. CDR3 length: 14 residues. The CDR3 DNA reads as TGTGCCAGCAGTCCGATAAGGGTAAATCAGCCCCAGCATTTT. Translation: CASSPIRVNQPQHF.

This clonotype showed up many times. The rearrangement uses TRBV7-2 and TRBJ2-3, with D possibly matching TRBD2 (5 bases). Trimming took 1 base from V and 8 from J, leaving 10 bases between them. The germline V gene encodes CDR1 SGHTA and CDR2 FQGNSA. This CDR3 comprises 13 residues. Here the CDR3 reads CASSLDGVGTQYF. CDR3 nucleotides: TGTGCCAGCAGCTTAGACGGGGTTGGTACGCAGTATTTT. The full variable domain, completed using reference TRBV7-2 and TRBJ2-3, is GAGVSQSPSNKVTEKGKDVELRCDPISGHTALYWYRQSLGQGLEFLIYFQGNSAPDKSGLPSDRFSAERTGGSVSTLTIQRTQQEDSAVYLCASSLDGVGTQYFGPGTRLTVL.

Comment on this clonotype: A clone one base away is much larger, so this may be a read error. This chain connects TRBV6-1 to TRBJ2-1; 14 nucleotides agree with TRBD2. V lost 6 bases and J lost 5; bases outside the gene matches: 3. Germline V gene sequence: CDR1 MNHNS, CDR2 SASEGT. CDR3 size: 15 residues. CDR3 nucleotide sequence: TGTGCCAGCAGCCGGGGACTAGCGGGAGACAATGAGCAGTTCTTC. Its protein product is CASSRGLAGDNEQFF.

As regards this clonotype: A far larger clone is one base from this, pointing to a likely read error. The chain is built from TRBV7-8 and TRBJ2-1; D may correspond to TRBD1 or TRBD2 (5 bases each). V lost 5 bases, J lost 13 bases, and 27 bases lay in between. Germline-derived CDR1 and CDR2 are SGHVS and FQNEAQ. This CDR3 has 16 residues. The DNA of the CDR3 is TGTGCCAGCAGCCGTCCGCAGACCGGGACCCAAGAGACCCAGTTCTTC. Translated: CASSRPQTGTQETQFF.

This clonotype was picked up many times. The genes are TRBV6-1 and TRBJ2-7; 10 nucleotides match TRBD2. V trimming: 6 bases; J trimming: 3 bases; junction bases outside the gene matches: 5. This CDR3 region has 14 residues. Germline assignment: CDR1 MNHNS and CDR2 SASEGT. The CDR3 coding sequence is TGTGCCAGCAGGACCGGGACTAGCGTCTACGAGCAGTACTTC. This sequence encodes CASRTGTSVYEQYF.

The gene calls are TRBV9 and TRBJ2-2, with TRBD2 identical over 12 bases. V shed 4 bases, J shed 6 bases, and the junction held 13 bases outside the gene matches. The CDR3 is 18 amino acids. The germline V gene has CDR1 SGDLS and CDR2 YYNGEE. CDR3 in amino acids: CASSIRLAGALSPGELFF. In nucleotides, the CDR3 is TGTGCCAGCAGCATCCGACTAGCGGGAGCCCTATCCCCCGGGGAGCTGTTTTTT.

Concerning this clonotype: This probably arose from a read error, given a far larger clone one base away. CDR3 loop: CVSSLQTGASGRETQYF. The CDR3, as DNA: TGTGTCAGCAGCCTCCAGACGGGGGCTAGCGGGAGGGAGACCCAGTACTTC. The chain has TRBV7-2 and TRBJ2-1; 11 positions match TRBD2. Gene TRBJ2-5 matches the end of the DNA better, so the J call may be wrong. CDR1 and CDR2 (germline): SGHTA, FQGNSA. The length of the CDR3 is 17 residues.

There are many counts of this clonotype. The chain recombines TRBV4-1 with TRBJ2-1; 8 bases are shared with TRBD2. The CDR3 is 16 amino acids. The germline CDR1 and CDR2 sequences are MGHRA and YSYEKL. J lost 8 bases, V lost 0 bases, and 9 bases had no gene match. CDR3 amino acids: CASSQELAEPYDEQFF. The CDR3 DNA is TGCGCCAGCAGCCAAGAACTAGCGGAACCTTACGATGAGCAGTTCTTC.

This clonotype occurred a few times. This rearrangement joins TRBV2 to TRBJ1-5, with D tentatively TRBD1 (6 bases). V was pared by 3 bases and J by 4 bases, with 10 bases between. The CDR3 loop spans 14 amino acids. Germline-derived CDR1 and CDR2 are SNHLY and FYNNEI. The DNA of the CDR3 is TGTGCCAGCAGTGACAATGGACAGAATCAGCCCCAGCATTTT. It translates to CASSDNGQNQPQHF.

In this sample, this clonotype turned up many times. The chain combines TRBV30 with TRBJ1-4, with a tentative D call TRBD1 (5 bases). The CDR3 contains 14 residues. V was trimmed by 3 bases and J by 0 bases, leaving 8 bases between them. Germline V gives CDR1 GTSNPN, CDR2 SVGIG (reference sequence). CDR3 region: CAWRKQATNEKLFF. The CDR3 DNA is TGTGCCTGGAGAAAACAGGCAACTAATGAAAAACTGTTTTTT.

In nucleotides, the CDR3 is TGCAGTGCTAGACCCTCGCCGCGCACTGAAGCTTTCTTT. Translation gives CSARPSPRTEAFF. The J gene is TRBJ1-1, the V gene TRBV20-1; the D is unclear. The CDR3 sequence is 13 residues long. Per the germline V gene, CDR1 is DFQATT and CDR2 is SNEGSKA (reference sequence). V was trimmed by 2 bases and J by 4 bases, leaving 11 bases between them.

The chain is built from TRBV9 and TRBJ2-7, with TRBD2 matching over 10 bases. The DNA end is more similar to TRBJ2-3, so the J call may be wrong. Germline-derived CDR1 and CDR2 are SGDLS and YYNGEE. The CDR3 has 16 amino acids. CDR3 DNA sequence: TGTGCCAGCAGCGTAGGGGCTAGCGGGAGTTCAGATACGCAGTATTTT. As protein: CASSVGASGSSDTQYF.